These 5 T cell receptor beta chains share one sample of origin, sequenced in a study of CD8 T cells in ankylosing spondylitis. MiXCR, run by TCRdb on the 5' RACE reads, gives a single entry per CDR3 protein. The sample includes under 150,000 distinct CDR3 sequences, roughly an eighth of them seen just once. Sequencing was performed on blood, either unsorted or a sorted T cell fraction (not recorded which). The receptors stem from a female donor with ankylosing spondylitis or in good health (not recorded which).

This clonotype was detected only a few times. The chain couples TRBV7-2 to TRBJ2-3; 9 bases are a match to TRBD2. With 4 bases clipped from V and 1 base from J, the junction kept 6 bases outside the gene matches. Germline V gene lookup returns CDR1 SGHTA and CDR2 FQGNSA. The CDR3 runs to 16 residues. The CDR3: CASSSLAGRGTDTQYF. In DNA form, the CDR3 reads TGTGCCAGCAGCTCCCTAGCGGGGAGGGGCACAGATACGCAGTATTTT.

The V gene is TRBV20-1, the J gene TRBJ2-7; 10 nucleotides agree with TRBD2. V was pared by 6 bases and J by 4 bases, with 9 bases of the junction left unmatched. Germline CDR1 DFQATT, CDR2 SNEGSKA (reference sequence). The CDR3 consists of 14 residues. Written as DNA, the CDR3 is TGCAGTGCCGGAGAGGCTAGCGGGAGATACGAGCAGTACTTC. It is translated as CSAGEASGRYEQYF.

This clonotype was recorded at least ten times. This sequence joins TRBV7-2 and TRBJ2-2; TRBD2 is a possible D gene (7 bases). Looked up from germline, CDR1 is SGHTA and CDR2 is FQGNSA. The CDR3 is 14 amino acids. With 5 bases removed from V and 5 bases from J, the gap between germline ends came to 12 bases. This CDR3 reads CASSLRGATGELFF. DNA for the CDR3: TGTGCCAGCAGCCTCCGGGGGGCTACCGGGGAGCTGTTTTTT.

The rearrangement uses TRBV20-1 and TRBJ2-7; no firm D call. The ends were cut back, 6 bases at V and 0 bases at J, with 12 bases in the middle. Germline V gives CDR1 DFQATT, CDR2 SNEGSKA (reference sequence). The CDR3 runs to 13 residues. CDR3 residues: CSASDGRSYEQYF. The CDR3 region has the DNA TGCAGTGCCTCGGACGGACGCTCCTACGAGCAGTACTTC.

V gene TRBV9 combines with J gene TRBJ1-5; TRBD1 is a possible D gene (6 bases). The CDR3 is made up of 20 amino acids. Looked up from germline, CDR1 is SGDLS and CDR2 is YYNGEE. V lost 0 bases to trimming and J lost 0 bases, with 22 bases between them. For the CDR3, the DNA is TGTGCCAGCAGCGTAGTGCGGGGGCGGACGGACAGTTATAGCAATCAGCCCCAGCATTTT. Its protein product is CASSVVRGRTDSYSNQPQHF.